The 32 T cell receptor beta chains below come from one sample, sequenced in a study of shared clonotypes between healthy human individuals. Repertoires were generated with immunoSEQ multiplex PCR, while TCRdb's copy carries only in-frame clones and drops some. The repertoire consists of around 650,000 clones, with roughly 95% occurring once and the leading ten covering less than 0.13%. It was CD45RO-negative cells, positively selected for CCR7, that made up naive CD8 cells, with terminally differentiated effector memory CD45RA+ cells excluded. Sequencing input: naive CD8+ T cells sorted from blood. All receptors come from a woman aged 25 to 39 in good health.

This clone was observed a single time. The chain employs TRBV7-6 and TRBJ1-2; D remains unclear. Germline CDR1 and CDR2: SGHVS and FNYEAQ. The CDR3 is made up of 14 amino acids. V lost 5 bases and J 2 bases, leaving 12 bases between the germline ends. The CDR3, as DNA: TGTGCCAGCAGCCCCCGGGCCAGAAACTATGGCTACACCTTC. Protein sequence: CASSPRARNYGYTF.

This clone occurred once. The chain couples TRBV7-9 to TRBJ2-1; TRBD2 agrees at 14 bases. There are 17 residues in the CDR3. V lost 5 bases to trimming and J lost 5 bases; unmatched junction nucleotides: 8. Germline V gene sequence: CDR1 SEHNR, CDR2 FQNEAQ (reference sequence). CDR3 sequence: CASSLGTSGSFDNEQFF. The CDR3, as DNA: TGTGCCAGCAGCCTCGGGACTAGCGGGAGTTTTGACAATGAGCAGTTCTTC.

The rearrangement links TRBV30 to TRBJ2-5; perhaps TRBD1 as D (6 bases). The J call may be incorrect, as the DNA end agrees better with TRBJ2-7. Looked up from germline, CDR1 is GTSNPN and CDR2 is SVGIG (reference sequence). This CDR3 is built from 13 residues. CDR3 region: CAWSQGLSYEQYF. CDR3 DNA sequence: TGTGCCTGGAGCCAGGGGTTATCCTACGAGCAGTACTTC.

The chain carries TRBV6-5 and TRBJ2-6; D not resolved. This CDR3 spans 16 amino acids. V was shortened by 3 bases and J by 0 bases, with 9 bases between the two germline ends. The germline V gene encodes CDR1 MNHEY and CDR2 SVGAGI. CDR3 sequence reads: CASSYYVHSGANVLTF. As DNA, the CDR3 is TGTGCCAGCAGTTATTATGTCCACTCTGGGGCCAACGTCCTGACTTTC.

The genes are TRBV5-4 and TRBJ2-1; 9 bases map to TRBD2. Germline V lookup: CDR1 SGHNT, CDR2 YYREEE (reference sequence). The CDR3 loop spans 16 amino acids. J was trimmed by 4 bases and V by 7 bases; bases with no gene match: 12. The CDR3 nucleotides read TGTGCCAGCGCCGACGGCGGGAGGGCCTCGTACAATGAGCAGTTCTTC. Translation: CASADGGRASYNEQFF. The full variable domain, with the rest looked up from reference TRBV5-4 and TRBJ2-1, is ETGVTQSPTHLIKTRGQQVTLRCSSQSGHNTVSWYQQALGQGPQFIFQYYREEENGRGNFPPRFSGLQFPNYSSELNVNALELDDSALYLCASADGGRASYNEQFFGPGTRLTVL.

The V and J genes are TRBV7-6 and TRBJ2-7; TRBD1 matches 9 bases. The V gene end was trimmed by 1 base and the J gene end by 3 bases; junction bases not matched to a gene: 7. The CDR3 has 16 residues. Germline-derived CDR1 and CDR2 are SGHVS and FNYEAQ. CDR3 nucleotide sequence: TGTGCCAGCAGCTTAGATCCCGGGACAGGGCACTACGAGCAGTACTTC. It specifies CASSLDPGTGHYEQYF.

V gene TRBV13 combines with J gene TRBJ1-1, with a weak D call TRBD1 (5 bases). Per the germline V gene, CDR1 is PRHDT and CDR2 is FYEKMQ (reference sequence). The CDR3 is 16 amino acids. The V end was cut by 4 bases, the J end by 5 bases, with 20 bases between. DNA of the CDR3: TGTGCCAGCAGCTCCCAACGGCAGGGAAGACGGACTGAAGCTTTCTTT. Encoded protein: CASSSQRQGRRTEAFF.

This clone was counted once. The chain has TRBV28 and TRBJ2-3; TRBD1 aligns across 7 bases. CDR1 and CDR2 from the germline V gene are MDHEN and SYDVKM. Trimming at V came to 4 bases and at J to 1 base, leaving 8 bases not matched to a gene. The CDR3 totals 16 residues. The CDR3 loop is CASSSWLTGRTDTQYF. DNA of the CDR3: TGTGCCAGCAGTTCTTGGTTGACAGGGCGCACAGATACGCAGTATTTT.

The J gene is TRBJ2-1, the V gene TRBV27; TRBD1 might be the D (8 bases). CDR3 size: 13 residues. V was cut by 6 bases and J by 7 bases, with 13 bases left in between. Germline lookup yields CDR1 MNHEY and CDR2 SMNVEV (reference sequence). As DNA, the CDR3 is TGTGCCAGCAGCACAGGGGGGGGGAATGAGCAGTTCTTC. This gives the protein CASSTGGGNEQFF.

The chain employs TRBV1 and TRBJ1-3; the D segment call TRBD1 is taken from the table without a DNA check. TRBV1 is deemed a pseudogene. The CDR3 runs 15 residues. The CDR3 loop is CTSSQETGTGNTIYF. The CDR3, as DNA: TGCACCAGCAGCCAAGAGACAGGGACTGGAAACACCATATATTTT.

The chain has TRBV27 and TRBJ1-1; tentative D call: TRBD1 (5 bases). The length of the CDR3 is 14 residues. The germline V gene has CDR1 MNHEY and CDR2 SMNVEV (reference sequence). Trimming cost V 3 bases and J 6 bases, with 14 bases left between them. CDR3 residues: CASSFVGGTPEAFF. In DNA, the CDR3 is TGTGCCAGCAGTTTCGTTGGAGGGACCCCTGAAGCTTTCTTT.

The chain couples TRBV9 to TRBJ2-7; tentatively, D is TRBD2 (6 bases). Per germline, CDR1 SGDLS and CDR2 YYNGEE. Trimming took off 4 bases at V and 2 bases at J, with 19 bases between the two ends. This CDR3 region has 16 residues. The CDR3 nucleotides read TGTGCCAGCAGCCCTGAGGCGGGGTACTCCACCTACGAGCAGTACTTC. Translation: CASSPEAGYSTYEQYF.

This chain connects TRBV6-1 to TRBJ1-1, with D unclear. V lost 5 bases to trimming and J lost 4 bases, with 11 bases between them. The CDR3 extends over 13 amino acids. Germline V gene lookup returns CDR1 MNHNS and CDR2 SASEGT. The CDR3 DNA is TGTGCCAGCAGTACATTGGACGGCACTGAAGCTTTCTTT. Translated: CASSTLDGTEAFF.

The V call is TRBV6-5, the J call TRBJ2-7; TRBD2 matches at 9 bases. Germline V gene sequence: CDR1 MNHEY, CDR2 SVGAGI. Trimming took 6 bases from V and 3 from J; bases not matched to a gene: 9. The CDR3 loop spans 15 amino acids. CDR3 coding DNA: TGTGCCAGCAGCCTCTCAGCGGGAGGAAGCTACGAGCAGTACTTC. Protein: CASSLSAGGSYEQYF.

V and J are TRBV7-8 and TRBJ2-1; 8 bases map to TRBD2. The CDR3 runs 16 residues. With 5 bases clipped from V and 2 bases from J, the junction kept 8 bases outside the gene matches. Germline V CDR1 and CDR2: SGHVS, FQNEAQ. The CDR3 loop reads CASSETIAGPYNEQFF. The CDR3 coding sequence is TGTGCCAGCAGCGAGACAATAGCGGGACCCTACAATGAGCAGTTCTTC.

The chain carries TRBV19 and TRBJ2-3; D not resolved. CDR3 length: 12 residues. The germline V and J ends were trimmed by 4 bases and 8 bases, with 10 bases remaining between them. CDR1 LNHDA and CDR2 SQIVND come from the germline V gene (reference sequence). The CDR3 reads CASSRGLATQYF. In DNA form, the CDR3 reads TGTGCCAGTAGTAGAGGATTAGCTACGCAGTATTTT.

V and J are TRBV2 and TRBJ2-7; 8 nucleotides agree with TRBD2. The CDR3 totals 16 residues. Germline-derived CDR1 and CDR2 are SNHLY and FYNNEI. The ends lost 6 bases at V and 3 bases at J; junction bases unmatched: 13. The CDR3 sequence is CASSAPGLGSLYEQYF. In DNA form, the CDR3 reads TGTGCCAGCAGCGCCCCGGGACTAGGATCTCTCTACGAGCAGTACTTC. Full variable domain (missing parts from reference TRBV2 and TRBJ2-7): EPEVTQTPSHQVTQMGQEVILRCVPISNHLYFYWYRQILGQKVEFLVSFYNNEISEKSEIFDDQFSVERPDGSNFTLKIRSTKLEDSAMYFCASSAPGLGSLYEQYFGPGTRLTVT.

The V and J genes are TRBV6-5 and TRBJ2-2; 8 bases are shared with TRBD1. CDR3 size: 15 residues. Germline V gene data show CDR1 as MNHEY and CDR2 as SVGAGI. The V gene end was trimmed by 2 bases and the J gene end by 2 bases; junction bases not matched to a gene: 1. For the CDR3, the DNA is TGTGCCAGCAGTTACGGACAGGGCAACACCGGGGAGCTGTTTTTT. The encoded protein is CASSYGQGNTGELFF.

The rearrangement links TRBV5-4 to TRBJ2-5; D gene unclear. Germline V gives CDR1 SGHNT, CDR2 YYREEE (reference sequence). V shed 2 bases and J shed 1 base, with 6 bases lying between them. The CDR3 has 13 amino acids. In DNA, the CDR3 is TGTGCCAGCAGCTTTGTCAGCCAAGAGACCCAGTACTTC. It encodes CASSFVSQETQYF.

Of note for this clone: The same CDR3 is also encoded by other DNA sequences in this sample. The chain carries TRBV5-4 and TRBJ2-7, with a tentative D call TRBD2 (6 bases). CDR1 is SGHNT, CDR2 YYREEE, per germline (reference sequence). V lost 3 bases and J lost 4, with 8 bases in between. The CDR3 sequence is 12 residues long. Here the CDR3 reads CASSSGLYEQYF. The CDR3 coding sequence is TGTGCCAGCAGCTCTGGACTATACGAGCAGTACTTC.

The count of this clone is one. The J gene is TRBJ1-1, the V gene TRBV6-6, with D tentatively TRBD1 (6 bases). Looked up from germline, CDR1 is MNHNY and CDR2 is SVGAGI (reference sequence). V dropped 0 bases and J dropped 10 bases, with 18 bases sitting between them. This CDR3 has 15 residues. This chain's CDR3 is CASSYSSRGPLGAFF. The CDR3 DNA sequence: TGTGCCAGCAGTTACTCATCCAGGGGTCCCCTTGGAGCTTTCTTT.

This rearrangement joins TRBV27 to TRBJ2-3; 9 nucleotides match TRBD2. The CDR3 is made up of 18 amino acids. Germline V lookup: CDR1 MNHEY, CDR2 SMNVEV (reference sequence). The J segment lost 4 bases and the V segment lost 6 bases, leaving 17 bases of the junction unmatched. Here the CDR3 DNA reads TGTGCCAGCAGGTCCGGGGCTAGCGGGGCGAAGGGTCCAGATACGCAGTATTTT. Translating it yields CASRSGASGAKGPDTQYF.

The rearrangement uses TRBV28 and TRBJ1-2, with a possible D match to TRBD1 (5 bases). The CDR3 consists of 14 residues. Germline CDR1 and CDR2: MDHEN and SYDVKM. V shed 5 bases and J shed 4 bases, with 14 bases lying between them. The CDR3 DNA reads as TGTGCCAGCAGTCCCCAGGGACTGGGCTATGGCTACACCTTC. It specifies CASSPQGLGYGYTF.

Points on this clone: The sample carries other DNA sequences with the same CDR3. The chain uses TRBV27 and TRBJ2-7, with 16 bases lining up with TRBD2. Trimming at V came to 5 bases and at J to 7 bases, leaving 5 bases not matched to a gene. The germline V gene encodes CDR1 MNHEY and CDR2 SMNVEV (reference sequence). This CDR3 is 15 amino acids long. The CDR3 reads CASSPGTSGRGEQYF. CDR3 coding DNA: TGTGCCAGCAGTCCAGGGACTAGCGGGAGGGGTGAGCAGTACTTC.

The rearrangement uses TRBV5-1 and TRBJ1-5, with unresolved D. The CDR3 loop spans 15 amino acids. The V end was cut by 0 bases, the J end by 0 bases, with 7 bases between. The germline CDR1 and CDR2 sequences are SGHRS and YFSETQ. CDR3 coding DNA: TGCGCCAGCAGCTTGGGAGAGAATAGCAATCAGCCCCAGCATTTT. Its protein is CASSLGENSNQPQHF.

The V and J genes are TRBV5-4 and TRBJ2-2, with a tentative D call TRBD1 (5 bases). This CDR3 comprises 14 residues. The germline V gene has CDR1 SGHNT and CDR2 YYREEE (reference sequence). The V end was cut by 2 bases, the J end by 6 bases, with 11 bases between. For the CDR3, the DNA is TGTGCCAGCAGCTTAGGGGATGGCTCCGGGGAGCTGTTTTTT. Encoded protein: CASSLGDGSGELFF.

The chain combines TRBV19 with TRBJ2-7; D call uncertain. The CDR3 spans 14 residues. Germline V gene sequence: CDR1 LNHDA, CDR2 SQIVND (reference sequence). The V end was cut by 5 bases, the J end by 0 bases, with 11 bases between. The chain's CDR3 is CASSSRVDSYEQYF. CDR3 sequence (DNA): TGTGCCAGTAGTTCCCGGGTCGACTCCTACGAGCAGTACTTC.

The chain has TRBV28 and TRBJ2-7; 7 bases are shared with TRBD1. Germline assignment: CDR1 MDHEN and CDR2 SYDVKM. This CDR3 has 14 amino acids. V trimming: 6 bases; J trimming: 1 base; junction bases outside the gene matches: 6. The CDR3 sequence is CASSAGTVSYEQYF. Written as DNA, the CDR3 is TGTGCCAGCAGCGCCGGGACAGTTTCCTACGAGCAGTACTTC.

This rearrangement joins TRBV10-1 to TRBJ2-5; TRBD2 is a possible D gene (7 bases). This CDR3 has 14 amino acids. Germline V gives CDR1 WNHNN, CDR2 SYGVQD (reference sequence). Trimming stripped 11 bases from V and 7 bases from J, with 23 bases between. The CDR3 loop is CAGYGGRRSPTQYF. CDR3 bases: TGCGCCGGCTACGGGGGGCGCCGGTCTCCGACCCAGTACTTC.

CDR3 in amino acids: CASSLSGLGGNEQFF. In DNA form, the CDR3 reads TGTGCCAGCAGTTTATCCGGACTAGGAGGCAATGAGCAGTTCTTC. The J gene is TRBJ2-1, the V gene TRBV27; 7 bases match TRBD2. The CDR3 contains 15 residues. Germline V gene lookup returns CDR1 MNHEY and CDR2 SMNVEV (reference sequence). Trimming at V came to 0 bases and at J to 6 bases, leaving 5 bases not matched to a gene.

There are many counts of this clone. The CDR3 DNA is TGTGCCAGCAGTTTTTCCCCTCCGTACGAGCAGTACTTC. Translation: CASSFSPPYEQYF. The rearrangement joins TRBV28 to TRBJ2-7; D is undetermined. Looked up from germline, CDR1 is MDHEN and CDR2 is SYDVKM. The CDR3 totals 13 residues. V was shortened by 3 bases and J by 4 bases, with 10 bases between the two germline ends.

The rearrangement uses TRBV5-6 and TRBJ2-3; no reliable D call. The CDR3 runs to 14 residues. Germline V gives CDR1 SGHDT, CDR2 YYEEEE. With 8 bases removed from V and 5 bases from J, the gap between germline ends came to 18 bases. For the CDR3, the DNA is TGTGCCAGTCAGTTTACGAGTCCCGGAGATACGCAGTATTTT. This codes for CASQFTSPGDTQYF.